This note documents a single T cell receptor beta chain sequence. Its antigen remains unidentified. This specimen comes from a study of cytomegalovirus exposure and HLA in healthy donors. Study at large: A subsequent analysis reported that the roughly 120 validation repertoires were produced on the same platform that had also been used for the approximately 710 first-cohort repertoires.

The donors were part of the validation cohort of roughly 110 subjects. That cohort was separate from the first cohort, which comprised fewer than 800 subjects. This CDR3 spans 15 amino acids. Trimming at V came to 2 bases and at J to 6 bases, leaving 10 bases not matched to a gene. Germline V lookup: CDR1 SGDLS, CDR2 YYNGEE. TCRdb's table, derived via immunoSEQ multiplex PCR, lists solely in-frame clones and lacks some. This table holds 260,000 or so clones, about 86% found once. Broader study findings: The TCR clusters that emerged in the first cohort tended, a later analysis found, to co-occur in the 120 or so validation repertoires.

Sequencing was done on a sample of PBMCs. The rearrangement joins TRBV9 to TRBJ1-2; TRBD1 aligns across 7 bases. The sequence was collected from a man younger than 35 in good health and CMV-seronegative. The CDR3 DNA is TGTGCCAGCAGCGTGAAGGGGGCCGGCGCCGATGGCTACACCTTC. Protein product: CASSVKGAGADGYTF.